These 11 T cell receptor beta chains share one sample of origin, sequenced in a study of post-analysis software for immune sequencing data (dated by TCRdb to the mid-2010s). Findings and caveats that apply to the study as a whole: Significantly higher frequencies in patients than in controls were found for roughly 5 TRBV segments, including TRBV5-6, TRBV5-1 and TRBV20-1.

These receptors lack a known antigen. To prepare the library, PCR was applied. The sequencer listed for this sample is Illumina HiSeq 2500. To reduce PCR and sequencing biases, unique molecular identifiers were built into the TCR beta cDNA libraries. TCRdb took the public reads, trimmed them with fastp at Q25, ran MiXCR for clone calling and kept in-frame beta chains. Each CDR3 protein gets just one entry, which takes the most common genes and DNA from the rows behind it. For this sample there are some 370,000 distinct CDR3 sequences; 30% to 45% appear just once. Clones ranked in the top ten supply about an eighth of the sample. Sequencing used blood. The receptor set was obtained from a girl aged 5-17 years with multiple sclerosis.

This clonotype has a handful of counts. The chain joins TRBV7-2 to TRBJ2-4; a weak D match, TRBD2 (6 bases). The DNA end is more similar to TRBJ2-7, so the J call may be wrong. CDR3 length equals 13 residues. Germline V gene sequence: CDR1 SGHTA, CDR2 FQGNSA. CDR3 region: CASSLGVGGEQYF. The CDR3 DNA reads TGTGCCAGCAGCTTAGGGGTGGGGGGCGAGCAGTACTTC.

This clonotype was seen a few times. The chain links TRBV27 to TRBJ2-5; D is possibly TRBD1 (5 bases). Germline values: CDR1 MNHEY, CDR2 SMNVEV (reference sequence). V lost 3 bases and J lost 2, with 16 bases in between. The CDR3 is made up of 16 amino acids. The CDR3 spells CASSFIGQKFQETQYF. The CDR3 nucleotides read TGTGCCAGCAGTTTTATTGGACAAAAGTTTCAAGAGACCCAGTACTTC.

Only a few counts were recorded for this clonotype. This rearrangement joins TRBV6-6 to TRBJ2-7; TRBD1 aligns across 7 bases. Germline CDR1 reads MNHNY; CDR2 reads SVGAGI (reference sequence). There are 16 residues in the CDR3. J lost 3 bases, V lost 2 bases, and 10 bases had no gene match. The CDR3 DNA follows: TGTGCCAGCAGTTACATAGTGAAGGGGGCTCGCTACGAGCAGTACTTC. Its protein is CASSYIVKGARYEQYF.

V usage is TRBV7-6 and J usage is TRBJ2-7; D is perhaps TRBD1 or TRBD2 (6 bases each). CDR1 and CDR2 (germline): SGHVS, FNYEAQ. The CDR3 is made up of 14 amino acids. Trimming pared 5 bases from V and 2 bases from J, leaving 13 bases between. CDR3 nucleotide sequence: TGTGCCAGCAGCCTGGGGGGCGAAACCTACGAGCAGTACTTC. The encoded protein is CASSLGGETYEQYF. The whole variable domain, filled in from reference TRBV7-6 and TRBJ2-7, reads GAGVSQSPRYKVTKRGQDVALRCDPISGHVSLYWYRQALGQGPEFLTYFNYEAQQDKSGLPNDRFSAERPEGSISTLTIQRTEQRDSAMYRCASSLGGETYEQYFGPGTRLTVT.

This clonotype came up a few times. This sequence joins TRBV2 and TRBJ1-2; 7 nucleotides match TRBD1. Trimming took 6 bases from V and 8 from J; bases not matched to a gene: 15. The CDR3 is made up of 15 amino acids. The germline V gene has CDR1 SNHLY and CDR2 FYNNEI. CDR3 sequence: CASSELDRVWAGYTF. Here the CDR3 DNA reads TGTGCCAGCAGCGAACTTGACAGGGTTTGGGCGGGCTACACCTTC. Full variable domain (missing parts from reference TRBV2 and TRBJ1-2): EPEVTQTPSHQVTQMGQEVILRCVPISNHLYFYWYRQILGQKVEFLVSFYNNEISEKSEIFDDQFSVERPDGSNFTLKIRSTKLEDSAMYFCASSELDRVWAGYTFGSGTRLTVV.

The CDR3 DNA sequence: TGCGCCAGCAGCCCCGGCGGGGTCTCTGAAGCTTTCTTT. Encoded protein: CASSPGGVSEAFF. The rearrangement joins TRBV5-1 to TRBJ1-1; D is undetermined. This CDR3 contains 13 residues. Germline CDR1 SGHRS, CDR2 YFSETQ. Trimming cost V 4 bases and J 6 bases, with 13 bases left between them.

V and J are TRBV24-1 and TRBJ2-1; D uncertain. This CDR3 is 13 amino acids long. Per germline, CDR1 KGHDR and CDR2 SFDVKD. The ends were cut back, 5 bases at V and 5 bases at J, with 9 bases in the middle. The DNA of the CDR3 is TGTGCCACCAGTGGTAGGGAAGACAATGAGCAGTTCTTC. It encodes CATSGREDNEQFF.

This clonotype was seen only a few times. The rearrangement links TRBV20-1 to TRBJ1-1, with D uncertain. V was pared by 0 bases and J by 11 bases, with 22 bases between. Looked up from germline, CDR1 is DFQATT and CDR2 is SNEGSKA (reference sequence). CDR3 length equals 15 residues. As DNA, the CDR3 is TGCAGTGCTAGAGATCGCGGGAGGGTCCCCCTGACTGCTTTCTTT. It is translated as CSARDRGRVPLTAFF.

DNA for the CDR3: TGTGCCATCAGTGAGTCCAGCAGGGAACAAGAGACCCAGTACTTC. This translates into CAISESSREQETQYF. This chain uses TRBV10-3 with TRBJ2-5, with D possibly matching TRBD1 (5 bases). Germline CDR1 ENHRY, CDR2 SYGVKD. V gave up 0 bases and J gave up 2 bases, with 10 bases separating them. This CDR3 region has 15 residues.

The chain joins TRBV12-3 or TRBV12-4 to TRBJ2-1, with 10 bases fitting TRBD1. This CDR3 is 16 amino acids long. V lost 4 bases, J lost 8 bases, and 11 bases stayed unmatched. CDR3 protein: CASSYVGTGVVDEQFF. CDR3 DNA sequence: TGTGCCAGCAGTTACGTAGGGACAGGGGTTGTGGATGAGCAGTTCTTC.

This clonotype was seen once. The chain is built from TRBV10-3 and TRBJ2-1; possible D gene TRBD2, 6 bases. The CDR3 runs to 14 residues. Germline CDR1 reads ENHRY; CDR2 reads SYGVKD. Trimming took off 3 bases at V and 2 bases at J, with 8 bases between the two ends. The CDR3 sequence: CAISDSGAYNEQFF. In DNA, the CDR3 is TGTGCCATCAGTGATTCGGGGGCCTACAATGAGCAGTTCTTC.